This TCR beta chain was documented in a study of cytomegalovirus exposure and HLA in healthy donors. Primers: 60 Vbeta forward and 13 Jbeta reverse. Clones were read by immunoSEQ multiplex PCR, and TCRdb kept only the in-frame ones, dropping some. Of roughly 140,000 clones listed, approximately 85% are singletons. Per the germline V gene, CDR1 is GTSNPN and CDR2 is SVGIG (reference sequence). V lost 0 bases and J lost 3, with 14 bases in between. The CDR3 has 15 residues. Findings of the study overall: A prior analysis recorded that most TCR beta V segments were productive about 90% or about 30% of the time.

About this clone: Its antigen remains unidentified.

The sequencing sample was made of PBMCs. The receptor comes from a man over 45 in good health and CMV-seropositive. This chain uses TRBV30 with TRBJ2-5, with D possibly TRBD2 on 5 matching bases. The CDR3 DNA reads as TGTGCCTGGAGTGTAGACCACTCGAGGGAAGAGACCCAGTACTTC. This encodes CAWSVDHSREETQYF.